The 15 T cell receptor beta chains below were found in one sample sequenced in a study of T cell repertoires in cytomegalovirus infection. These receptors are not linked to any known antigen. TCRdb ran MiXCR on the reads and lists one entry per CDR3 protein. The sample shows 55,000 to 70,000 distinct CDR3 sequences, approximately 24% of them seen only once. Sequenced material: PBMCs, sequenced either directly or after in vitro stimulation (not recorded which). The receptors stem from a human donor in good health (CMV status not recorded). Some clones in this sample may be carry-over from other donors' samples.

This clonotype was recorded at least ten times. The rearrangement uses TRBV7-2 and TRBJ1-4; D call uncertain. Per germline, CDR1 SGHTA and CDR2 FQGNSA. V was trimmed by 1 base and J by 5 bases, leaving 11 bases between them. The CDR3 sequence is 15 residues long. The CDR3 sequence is CASSLVGRANEKLFF. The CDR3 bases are TGTGCCAGCAGCTTAGTTGGACGGGCGAATGAAAAACTGTTTTTT.

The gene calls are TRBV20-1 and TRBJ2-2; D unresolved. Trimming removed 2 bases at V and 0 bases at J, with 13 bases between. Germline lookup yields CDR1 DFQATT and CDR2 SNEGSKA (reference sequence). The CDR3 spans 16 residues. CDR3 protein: CSARKSVYPNTGELFF. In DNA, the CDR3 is TGCAGTGCTAGAAAATCGGTCTACCCGAACACCGGGGAGCTGTTTTTT.

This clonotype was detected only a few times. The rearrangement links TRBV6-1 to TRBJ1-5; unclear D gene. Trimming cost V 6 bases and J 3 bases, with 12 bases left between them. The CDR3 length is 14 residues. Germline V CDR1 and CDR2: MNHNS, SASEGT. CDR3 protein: CASSGVGSNQPQHF. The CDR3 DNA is TGTGCCAGCAGCGGCGTGGGATCCAATCAGCCCCAGCATTTT.

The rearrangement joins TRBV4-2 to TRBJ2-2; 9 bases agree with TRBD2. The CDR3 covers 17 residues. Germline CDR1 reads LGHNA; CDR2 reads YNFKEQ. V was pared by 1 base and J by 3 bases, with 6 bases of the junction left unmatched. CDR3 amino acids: CASSQVLAGSDTGELFF. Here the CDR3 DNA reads TGTGCCAGCAGCCAAGTTCTAGCGGGATCAGACACCGGGGAGCTGTTTTTT.

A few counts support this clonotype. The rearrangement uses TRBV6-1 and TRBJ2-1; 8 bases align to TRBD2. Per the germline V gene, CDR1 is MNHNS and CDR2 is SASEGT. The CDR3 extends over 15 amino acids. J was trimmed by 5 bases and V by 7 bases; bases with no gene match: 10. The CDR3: CASIGVTSGDNEQFF. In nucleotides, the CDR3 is TGTGCCAGCATAGGGGTTACTAGCGGAGACAATGAGCAGTTCTTC.

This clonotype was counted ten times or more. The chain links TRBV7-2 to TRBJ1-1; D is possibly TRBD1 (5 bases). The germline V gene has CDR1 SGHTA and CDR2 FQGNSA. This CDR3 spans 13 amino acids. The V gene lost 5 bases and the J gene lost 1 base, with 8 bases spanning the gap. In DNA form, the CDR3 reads TGTGCCAGCAGCCGGACAACGAACACTGAAGCTTTCTTT. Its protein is CASSRTTNTEAFF.

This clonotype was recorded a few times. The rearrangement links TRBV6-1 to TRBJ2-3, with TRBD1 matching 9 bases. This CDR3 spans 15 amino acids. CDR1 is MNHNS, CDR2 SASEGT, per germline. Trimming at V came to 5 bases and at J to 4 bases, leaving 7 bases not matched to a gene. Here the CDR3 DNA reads TGTGCCAGCAGTAGTACCGGACAGGGGTCAGATACGCAGTATTTT. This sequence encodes CASSSTGQGSDTQYF.

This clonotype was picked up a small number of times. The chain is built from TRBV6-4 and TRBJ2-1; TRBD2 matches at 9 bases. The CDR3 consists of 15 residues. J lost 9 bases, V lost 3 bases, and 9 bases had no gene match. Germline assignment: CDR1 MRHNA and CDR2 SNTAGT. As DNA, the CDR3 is TGTGCCAGCAGTGAAGTGGCGGGAGGGCCGGCTGAGCAGTTCTTC. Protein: CASSEVAGGPAEQFF.

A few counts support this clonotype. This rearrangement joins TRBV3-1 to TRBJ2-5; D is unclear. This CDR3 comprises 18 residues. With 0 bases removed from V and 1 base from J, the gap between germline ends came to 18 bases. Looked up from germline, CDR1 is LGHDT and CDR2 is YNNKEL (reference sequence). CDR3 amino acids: CASSQEARHGGFQETQYF. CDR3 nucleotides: TGTGCCAGCAGCCAAGAAGCGCGGCATGGCGGATTCCAAGAGACCCAGTACTTC.

CDR3 sequence (DNA): TGTGCCAGTACCCCGGAGCGGACTTTAAATCAGCCCCAGCATTTT. Translating it yields CASTPERTLNQPQHF. This chain connects TRBV19 to TRBJ1-5; D is undetermined. Germline-derived CDR1 and CDR2 are LNHDA and SQIVND (reference sequence). This CDR3 has 15 residues. V was pared by 7 bases and J by 4 bases, with 17 bases between.

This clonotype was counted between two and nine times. CDR3 DNA: TGTGCCACTTCCCGGGCTCGGAGAAACGAGCAGTACGTC. It yields the protein CATSRARRNEQYV. The genes are TRBV6-2 or TRBV6-3 and TRBJ2-7; no clear D gene. CDR1 and CDR2 (germline): MNHEY, SVGEGT. The CDR3 has 13 residues. V was trimmed by 10 bases and J by 5 bases, leaving 18 bases between them.

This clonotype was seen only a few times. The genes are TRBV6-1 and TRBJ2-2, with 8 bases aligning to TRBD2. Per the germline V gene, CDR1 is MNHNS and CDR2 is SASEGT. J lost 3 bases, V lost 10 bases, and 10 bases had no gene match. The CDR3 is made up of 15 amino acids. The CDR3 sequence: CATRGTSGYTGELFF. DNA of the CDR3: TGTGCCACTCGAGGCACTAGCGGTTACACCGGGGAGCTGTTTTTT.

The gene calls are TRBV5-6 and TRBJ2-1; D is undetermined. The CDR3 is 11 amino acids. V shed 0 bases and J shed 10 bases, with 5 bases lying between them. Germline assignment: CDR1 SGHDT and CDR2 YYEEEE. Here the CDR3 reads CASSLVGEQFF. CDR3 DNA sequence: TGTGCCAGCAGCTTGGTAGGGGAGCAGTTCTTC. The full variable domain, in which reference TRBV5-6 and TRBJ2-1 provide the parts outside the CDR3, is DAGVTQSPTHLIKTRGQQVTLRCSPKSGHDTVSWYQQALGQGPQFIFQYYEEEERQRGNFPDRFSGHQFPNYSSELNVNALLLGDSALYLCASSLVGEQFFGPGTRLTVL.

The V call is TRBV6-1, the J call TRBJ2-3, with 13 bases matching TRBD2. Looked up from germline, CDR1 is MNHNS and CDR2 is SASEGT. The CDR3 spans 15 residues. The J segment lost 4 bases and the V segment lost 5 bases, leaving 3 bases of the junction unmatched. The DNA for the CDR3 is TGTGCCAGCAGTCCCGGACTAGCGGGAGCAGATACGCAGTATTTT. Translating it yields CASSPGLAGADTQYF.

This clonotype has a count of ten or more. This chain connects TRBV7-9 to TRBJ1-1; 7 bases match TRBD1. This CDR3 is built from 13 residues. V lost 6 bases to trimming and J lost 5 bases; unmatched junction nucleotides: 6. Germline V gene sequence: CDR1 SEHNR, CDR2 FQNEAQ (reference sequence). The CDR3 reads CASSYRGGTEAFF. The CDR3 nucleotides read TGTGCCAGCAGTTACAGGGGTGGAACTGAAGCTTTCTTT.